The 21 T cell receptor beta chains given below trace back to one sample, sequenced in a study of blood T cell repertoires in COVID-19. Repertoires were generated with immunoSEQ multiplex PCR, while TCRdb's copy carries only in-frame clones and drops some. The sample shows a few hundred thousand clones, 70% to 90% of them seen only once. Sequencing input: peripheral blood. Receptors originate from a man younger than 35 with COVID-19, enrolled during active disease.

The count of this clone is one. The genes are TRBV5-6 and TRBJ2-1; 8 nucleotides line up with TRBD2. Unmatched junction bases numbered 2, after V lost 0 bases and J lost 12 bases. Germline-derived CDR1 and CDR2 are SGHDT and YYEEEE. This CDR3 comprises 12 residues. In DNA, the CDR3 is TGTGCCAGCAGCTTGGCAGCGGGAGTGCAGTTCTTC. This gives the protein CASSLAAGVQFF.

CDR3 sequence: CASWGLGNQPQHF. Written as DNA, the CDR3 is TGTGCCAGTTGGGGGCTCGGCAATCAGCCCCAGCATTTT. The genes are TRBV19 and TRBJ1-5; TRBD1 is a possible D gene (6 bases). The CDR3 contains 13 residues. The V and J ends lost 8 bases and 2 bases respectively, with 10 bases between them. Germline V gene data show CDR1 as LNHDA and CDR2 as SQIVND (reference sequence).

The rearrangement links TRBV7-2 to TRBJ1-1, with D unresolved. The V gene lost 1 base and the J gene lost 3 bases, with 9 bases spanning the gap. CDR3 length equals 14 residues. CDR1 is SGHTA, CDR2 FQGNSA, per germline. The CDR3 DNA follows: TGTGCCAGCAGCTTAGAGGCGACTTACACTGAAGCTTTCTTT. Its protein product is CASSLEATYTEAFF.

The chain recombines TRBV29-1 with TRBJ1-6, with 8 positions matching TRBD1. Germline CDR1 is SQVTM and CDR2 is ANQGSEA. The trim removed 5 bases at V and 7 bases at J, leaving 7 bases unmatched. The CDR3 has 14 residues. CDR3 sequence: CSVHRTGWNSPLHF. CDR3 sequence (DNA): TGCAGCGTTCACCGGACAGGGTGGAATTCACCCCTCCACTTT.

The gene calls are TRBV18 and TRBJ1-6; TRBD1 aligns across 8 bases. The CDR3 runs 14 residues. Germline trimming cut 5 bases from V and 5 bases from J; bases unmatched to any gene: 2. The germline gives CDR1 KGHSH, CDR2 LQKENI. DNA of the CDR3: TGTGCCAGCTCAGGGGACAGGAATAATTCACCCCTCCACTTT. This translates into CASSGDRNNSPLHF. The full variable domain, with the rest looked up from reference TRBV18 and TRBJ1-6, is NAGVMQNPRHLVRRRGQEARLRCSPMKGHSHVYWYRQLPEEGLKFMVYLQKENIIDESGMPKERFSAEFPKEGPSILRIQQVVRGDSAAYFCASSGDRNNSPLHFGNGTRLTVT.

About this clone itself: Additional DNA sequences in this sample encode the identical CDR3. V and J are TRBV19 and TRBJ1-1; D perhaps matches TRBD1 (5 bases). Germline V gene sequence: CDR1 LNHDA, CDR2 SQIVND (reference sequence). This CDR3 spans 12 amino acids. Trimming removed 8 bases from V and 0 bases from J, with 7 bases in between. For the CDR3, the DNA is TGTGCCAGTCAGGGCCTGAACACTGAAGCTTTCTTT. Residues: CASQGLNTEAFF.

This clone was recorded only once. The chain is built from TRBV5-4 and TRBJ2-3; 12 bases are a match to TRBD2. Germline loops: CDR1 SGHNT, CDR2 YYREEE (reference sequence). V was pared by 4 bases and J by 10 bases, with 10 bases of the junction left unmatched. This CDR3 has 15 amino acids. CDR3 region: CASSLRLAGDDAQYF. The CDR3 coding sequence is TGTGCCAGCAGCCTAAGACTAGCGGGGGACGATGCGCAGTATTTT.

The chain recombines TRBV18 with TRBJ2-5; D uncertain. The germline V and J ends were trimmed by 3 bases and 4 bases, with 12 bases remaining between them. CDR3 length equals 14 residues. Per the germline V gene, CDR1 is KGHSH and CDR2 is LQKENI. CDR3 sequence reads: CASSPGRLGETQYF. The CDR3 DNA follows: TGTGCCAGCTCACCGGGCAGGTTGGGAGAGACCCAGTACTTC.

This chain connects TRBV7-2 to TRBJ2-7, with a possible D match to TRBD1 (5 bases). CDR3 size: 14 residues. Germline-derived CDR1 and CDR2 are SGHTA and FQGNSA. V was trimmed by 2 bases and J by 2 bases, leaving 10 bases between them. The DNA of the CDR3 is TGTGCCAGCAGCTTAATGCTGGGGCCCTACGAGCAGTACTTC. This gives the protein CASSLMLGPYEQYF. Variable domain in full (rest from reference TRBV7-2 and TRBJ2-7): GAGVSQSPSNKVTEKGKDVELRCDPISGHTALYWYRQSLGQGLEFLIYFQGNSAPDKSGLPSDRFSAERTGGSVSTLTIQRTQQEDSAVYLCASSLMLGPYEQYFGPGTRLTVT.

The chain recombines TRBV6-5 with TRBJ1-6; D is unresolved. Trimming pared 0 bases from V and 7 bases from J, leaving 13 bases between. The CDR3 consists of 16 residues. Germline CDR1 is MNHEY and CDR2 is SVGAGI. The CDR3 sequence: CASSYSRSHGNSPLHF. The CDR3 nucleotides are TGTGCCAGCAGTTACTCGAGGAGCCACGGGAATTCACCCCTCCACTTT.

The chain employs TRBV10-1 and TRBJ2-3; D remains unclear. This CDR3 comprises 15 residues. Germline V lookup: CDR1 WNHNN, CDR2 SYGVQD (reference sequence). V shed 0 bases and J shed 2 bases, with 9 bases lying between them. The CDR3 is CASSESFAVTDTQYF. The CDR3 DNA reads as TGCGCCAGCAGTGAGTCTTTTGCAGTCACAGATACGCAGTATTTT.

This clone was observed a single time. The rearrangement joins TRBV5-4 to TRBJ2-1, with a tentative D call TRBD1 (6 bases). V was trimmed by 2 bases and J by 4 bases, leaving 7 bases between them. CDR1 and CDR2 from the germline V gene are SGHNT and YYREEE (reference sequence). The CDR3 is made up of 13 amino acids. In DNA, the CDR3 is TGTGCCAGCAGCTTCGACAGGTACAATGAGCAGTTCTTC. The encoded protein is CASSFDRYNEQFF.

Only one count was recorded for this clone. This chain uses TRBV5-1 with TRBJ2-3, with D possibly being TRBD1 (6 bases). The germline V gene encodes CDR1 SGHRS and CDR2 YFSETQ. CDR3 length: 17 amino acids. V was pared by 0 bases and J by 0 bases, with 14 bases between. The CDR3 spells CASSLDATGTSTDTQYF. The CDR3 DNA is TGCGCCAGCAGCTTGGACGCGACAGGAACTAGCACAGATACGCAGTATTTT. The entire variable domain, with the rest obtained from reference TRBV5-1 and TRBJ2-3, is as follows: KAGVTQTPRYLIKTRGQQVTLSCSPISGHRSVSWYQQTPGQGLQFLFEYFSETQRNKGNFPGRFSGRQFSNSRSEMNVSTLELGDSALYLCASSLDATGTSTDTQYFGPGTRLTVL.

The CDR3 DNA reads TGCGCCAGCAGTGAAGGGACTAGCGGGATTAAGGATACGCAGTATTTT. It yields the protein CASSEGTSGIKDTQYF. V and J are TRBV10-1 and TRBJ2-3; 13 bases align to TRBD2. V shed 3 bases and J 6 bases; nucleotides not matched to a gene: 6. Germline loops: CDR1 WNHNN, CDR2 SYGVQD (reference sequence). The CDR3 spans 16 residues.

The rearrangement uses TRBV29-1 and TRBJ2-1; 11 bases map to TRBD2. CDR1 and CDR2 from the germline V gene are SQVTM and ANQGSEA. J gave up 7 bases and V 0 bases, and 2 bases lay outside the gene matches. The CDR3 spans 14 residues. CDR3 DNA sequence: TGCAGCGTTGAAGACACTAGCGGGGGTAATGAGCAGTTCTTC. This translates into CSVEDTSGGNEQFF.

This chain links TRBV18 with TRBJ2-1; 12 bases map to TRBD2. Losses at the gene ends were 5 bases for V and 7 bases for J; bases not matched to a gene: 6. CDR1 is KGHSH and CDR2 is LQKENI in the germline V gene. The CDR3 has 15 residues. The CDR3 sequence is CASSSSSGGANEQFF. The CDR3 region has the DNA TGTGCCAGCTCATCCTCTAGCGGGGGGGCTAATGAGCAGTTCTTC.

The V and J genes are TRBV7-9 and TRBJ2-5; 7 bases agree with TRBD1. CDR1 and CDR2 from the germline V gene are SEHNR and FQNEAQ (reference sequence). This CDR3 region has 14 residues. With 7 bases clipped from V and 4 bases from J, the junction kept 9 bases outside the gene matches. Here the CDR3 reads CASTVRTGPETQYF. Here the CDR3 DNA reads TGTGCCAGCACGGTTCGGACAGGCCCAGAGACCCAGTACTTC.

The chain uses TRBV2 and TRBJ2-7, with 8 positions matching TRBD2. V dropped 2 bases and J dropped 1; count of bases not matched to a gene: 1. Germline CDR1 SNHLY, CDR2 FYNNEI. The CDR3 is 14 amino acids. CDR3 sequence (DNA): TGTGCCAGCAGTGAACAGCGGGAGTCCTACGAGCAGTACTTC. This encodes CASSEQRESYEQYF.

The gene calls are TRBV5-1 and TRBJ1-4; D gene ambiguous. The CDR3 covers 11 residues. Germline CDR1 reads SGHRS; CDR2 reads YFSETQ. V was trimmed by 5 bases and J by 7 bases, leaving 6 bases between them. The CDR3 loop is CASRSGEKLFF. CDR3 DNA: TGCGCCAGCAGATCGGGTGAAAAACTGTTTTTT.

This chain joins TRBV4-2 and TRBJ2-7; 12 bases are shared with TRBD2. The CDR3 has 16 residues. Looked up from germline, CDR1 is LGHNA and CDR2 is YNFKEQ. Trimming removed 0 bases from V and 7 bases from J; junction bases left unmatched: 7. CDR3 nucleotides: TGTGCCAGCAGCCAAGATAGACTAGCGGGAGTTTGGGAGCAGTACTTC. This gives the protein CASSQDRLAGVWEQYF.

This chain joins TRBV18 and TRBJ2-2; tentative D call: TRBD1 (5 bases). The V end was cut by 1 base, the J end by 5 bases, with 14 bases between. The CDR3 length is 16 residues. Germline CDR1 KGHSH, CDR2 LQKENI. This CDR3 is CASSPLIRGNTGELFF. CDR3 bases: TGTGCCAGCTCACCACTTATTAGGGGAAATACCGGGGAGCTGTTTTTT.